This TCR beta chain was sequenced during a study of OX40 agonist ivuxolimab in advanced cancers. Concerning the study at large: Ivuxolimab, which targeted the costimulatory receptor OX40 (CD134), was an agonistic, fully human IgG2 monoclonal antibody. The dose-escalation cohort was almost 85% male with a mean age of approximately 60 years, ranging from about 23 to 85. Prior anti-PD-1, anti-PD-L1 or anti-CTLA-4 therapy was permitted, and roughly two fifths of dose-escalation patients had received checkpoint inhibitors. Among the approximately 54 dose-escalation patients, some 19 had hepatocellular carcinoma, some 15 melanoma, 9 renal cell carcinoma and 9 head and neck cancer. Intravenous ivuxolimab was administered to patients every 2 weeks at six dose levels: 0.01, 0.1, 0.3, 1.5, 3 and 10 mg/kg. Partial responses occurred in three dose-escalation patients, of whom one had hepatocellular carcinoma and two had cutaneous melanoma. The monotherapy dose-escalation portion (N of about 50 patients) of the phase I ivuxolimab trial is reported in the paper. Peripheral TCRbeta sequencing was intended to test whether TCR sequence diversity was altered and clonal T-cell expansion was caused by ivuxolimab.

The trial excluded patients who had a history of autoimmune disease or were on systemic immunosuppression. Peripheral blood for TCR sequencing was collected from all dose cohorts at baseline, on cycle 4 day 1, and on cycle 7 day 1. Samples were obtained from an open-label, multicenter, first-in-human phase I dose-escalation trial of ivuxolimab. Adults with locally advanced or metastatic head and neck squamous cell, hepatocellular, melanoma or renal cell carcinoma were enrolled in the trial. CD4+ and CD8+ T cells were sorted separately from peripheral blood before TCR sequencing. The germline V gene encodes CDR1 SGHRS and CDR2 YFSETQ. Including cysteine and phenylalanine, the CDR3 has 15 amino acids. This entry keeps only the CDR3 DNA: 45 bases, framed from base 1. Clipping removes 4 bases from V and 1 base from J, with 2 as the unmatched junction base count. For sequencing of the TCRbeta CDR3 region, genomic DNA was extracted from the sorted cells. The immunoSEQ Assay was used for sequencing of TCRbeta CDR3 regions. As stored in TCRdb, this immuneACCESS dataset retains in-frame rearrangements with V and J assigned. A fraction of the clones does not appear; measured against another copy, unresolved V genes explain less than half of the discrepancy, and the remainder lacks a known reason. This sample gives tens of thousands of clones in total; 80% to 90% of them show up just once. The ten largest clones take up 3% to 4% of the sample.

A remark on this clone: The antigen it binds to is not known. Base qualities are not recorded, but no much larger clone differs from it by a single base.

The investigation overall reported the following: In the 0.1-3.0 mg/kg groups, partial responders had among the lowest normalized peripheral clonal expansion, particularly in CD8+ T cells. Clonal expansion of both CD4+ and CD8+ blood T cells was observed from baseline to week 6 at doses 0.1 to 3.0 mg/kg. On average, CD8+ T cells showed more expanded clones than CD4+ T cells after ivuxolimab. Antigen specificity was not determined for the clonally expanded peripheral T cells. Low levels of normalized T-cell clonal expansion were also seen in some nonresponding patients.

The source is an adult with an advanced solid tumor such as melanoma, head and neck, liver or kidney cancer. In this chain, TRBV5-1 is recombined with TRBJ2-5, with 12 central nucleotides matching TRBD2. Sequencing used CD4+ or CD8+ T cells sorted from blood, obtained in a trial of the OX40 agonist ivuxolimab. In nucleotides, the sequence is TGCGCCAGCAGCGTGACTAGCGGGGGCCAAGAGACCCAGTACTTC. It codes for CASSVTSGGQETQYF.